This record looks at one T cell receptor beta chain sequence and its context. The data stem from a study of blood T cell repertoires in COVID-19. For the study at large: T cells, B-cell-depleted T cells, or PBMCs supplied cDNA or gDNA.

V gave up 6 bases and J gave up 1 base; unmatched junction bases: 4. CDR3 length equals 14 residues. CDR1 is LNHDA, CDR2 SQIVND, per germline (reference sequence). Authors' analysis steps: Reference gene primer amplification in the assay estimated nucleated cell counts. Here immunoSEQ multiplex PCR was the method, and the copy in TCRdb shows in-frame clones only, minus some. The V and J calls and the clone size are those of that table, but D and trimming were determined from the DNA. The sample holds hundreds of thousands of clones, about 90% seen once. During active infection, Seattle patients enrolled and were then monitored through disease.

The receptor was derived from a man between 60 and 75 years old with COVID-19, enrolled during active disease. The genes are TRBV19 and TRBJ1-1; 8 bases line up with TRBD1. The specimen sequenced was peripheral blood. The CDR3: CASRIDRGNTEAFF. The CDR3 bases are TGTGCCAGTAGAATTGACAGGGGGAACACTGAAGCTTTCTTT. Full variable domain (outside the CDR3, taken from reference TRBV19 and TRBJ1-1): DGGITQSPKYLFRKEGQNVTLSCEQNLNHDAMYWYRQDPGQGLRLIYYSQIVNDFQKGDIAEGYSVSREKKESFPLTVTSAQKNPTAFYLCASRIDRGNTEAFFGQGTRLTVV.